This record concerns one T cell receptor (beta chain) sequence. The CDR3 runs 16 residues. The J segment lost 0 bases and the V segment lost 5 bases, leaving 8 bases of the junction unmatched. Germline CDR1 reads SGHAT; CDR2 reads FQNNGV. These data originate in a study of blood T cell repertoires in COVID-19. Looking at the study overall: Researchers got acute and convalescent COVID-19 samples from the United States, Italy and Spain. Sources were T cells, B-cell-depleted T cells, or PBMCs; the material itself was cDNA or gDNA.

Authors' analysis steps: Amplification from reference gene primers served as the basis for estimated nucleated cell counts. Generated by immunoSEQ multiplex PCR, the TCRdb table keeps only in-frame clones and is missing some. D and trimming were read from the DNA, whereas the V and J calls and clone size are those reported in that table. The top ten hold over 13% of the sample, which has 30,000 to 35,000 clones, more than 75% seen once. This receptor was taken from a man aged 60 to 69 with active COVID-19. J is TRBJ2-3 and V is TRBV11-2; 7 bases line up with TRBD2. The material sequenced was peripheral blood. Written as DNA, the CDR3 is TGTGCCAGCAGCGAAACTAGCGATACTAGCACAGATACGCAGTATTTT. Protein sequence: CASSETSDTSTDTQYF.